The rows below give T cell receptor beta chains drawn from one sample of a study of blood T cell repertoires in COVID-19. Sequenced by immunoSEQ multiplex PCR; TCRdb stores in-frame clones only, minus some. The sample has some 320,000 clones, 85% seen once. The sample was PBMCs or T cells enriched from blood (not recorded which). The source of these receptors is a woman aged 25 to 39 who had been exposed to COVID-19. The CDR3 runs from the conserved cysteine through the conserved F or W. A D gene is named only where the DNA matches it firmly. A clone size is listed for some rows: how often the clone was seen (once, few, many), or a class if it is expanded.

v_gene: TRBV3-1/TRBV3-2
abundance: once
d_gene: -
j_gene: TRBJ2-5
CDR3aa: CASSQGTGTQYF
CDR3nt: TGTGCCAGCAGCCAAGGTACCGGGACCCAGTACTTC

v_gene: TRBV28
abundance: few
d_gene: TRBD1
j_gene: TRBJ2-7
CDR3aa: CASSRGDRESDEQYF
CDR3nt: TGTGCCAGCAGCCGAGGGGACAGGGAGTCGGACGAGCAGTACTTC

v_gene: TRBV2
abundance: -
d_gene: -
j_gene: TRBJ2-1
CDR3aa: CASKGQITVPYNEQFF
CDR3nt: TGTGCCAGCAAAGGCCAAATTACAGTCCCTTACAATGAGCAGTTCTTC

v_gene: TRBV9
abundance: few
d_gene: TRBD1
j_gene: TRBJ1-2
CDR3aa: CASSVPGQGDYGYTF
CDR3nt: TGTGCCAGCAGCGTACCGGGACAGGGAGACTATGGCTACACCTTC

v_gene: TRBV6-1
abundance: -
d_gene: -
j_gene: TRBJ2-7
CDR3aa: CASSEAGRLDEQYF
CDR3nt: TGTGCCAGCAGTGAAGCGGGCCGATTAGACGAGCAGTACTTC

v_gene: TRBV28
abundance: -
d_gene: TRBD1
j_gene: TRBJ1-2
CDR3aa: CASSSSGGRGYTF
CDR3nt: TGTGCCAGCAGTTCGTCAGGGGGCAGGGGCTACACCTTC

v_gene: TRBV18
abundance: -
d_gene: -
j_gene: TRBJ1-2
CDR3aa: CASSPPLEEGYTF
CDR3nt: TGTGCCAGCTCACCACCGTTAGAGGAAGGCTACACCTTC

v_gene: TRBV15
abundance: -
d_gene: -
j_gene: TRBJ2-7
CDR3aa: CATSDLGQRLPYEQYF
CDR3nt: TGTGCCACCAGCGACCTTGGACAGCGTCTTCCCTACGAGCAGTACTTC

v_gene: TRBV6-5
abundance: -
d_gene: TRBD1
j_gene: TRBJ1-2
CDR3aa: CASSPTTGGTGYTF
CDR3nt: TGTGCCAGCAGTCCAACGACAGGGGGCACTGGCTACACCTTC

v_gene: TRBV12-3/TRBV12-4
abundance: -
d_gene: -
j_gene: TRBJ1-3
CDR3aa: CASSLTVGNTIYF
CDR3nt: TGTGCCAGCAGTTTAACAGTTGGAAACACCATATATTTT

v_gene: TRBV6-5
abundance: -
d_gene: TRBD1
j_gene: TRBJ1-1
CDR3aa: CASARGTGGTEAFF
CDR3nt: TGTGCCAGCGCACGGGGGACAGGGGGCACTGAAGCTTTCTTT

v_gene: TRBV28
abundance: -
d_gene: TRBD1
j_gene: TRBJ1-4
CDR3aa: CASSFKGQLISNEKLFF
CDR3nt: TGTGCCAGCAGTTTTAAGGGACAGTTAATATCTAATGAAAAACTGTTTTTT

v_gene: TRBV3-1/TRBV3-2
abundance: -
d_gene: TRBD2
j_gene: TRBJ2-5
CDR3aa: CASSQGRGGRFQETQYF
CDR3nt: TGTGCCAGCAGCCAAGGGCGCGGGGGGAGGTTCCAAGAGACCCAGTACTTC

v_gene: TRBV28
abundance: -
d_gene: TRBD1
j_gene: TRBJ2-7
CDR3aa: CASSLGSGGGEQYF
CDR3nt: TGTGCCAGCAGTTTAGGGTCAGGGGGCGGAGAGCAGTACTTC

v_gene: TRBV30
abundance: -
d_gene: TRBD2
j_gene: TRBJ2-3
CDR3aa: CAWSGSGGSGTQYF
CDR3nt: TGTGCCTGGAGTGGTAGCGGGGGGTCTGGTACGCAGTATTTT

v_gene: TRBV27
abundance: -
d_gene: -
j_gene: TRBJ1-6
CDR3aa: CASSLGGNSPLHF
CDR3nt: TGTGCCAGCAGTCTGGGGGGTAATTCACCCCTCCACTTT

v_gene: TRBV6-5
abundance: -
d_gene: -
j_gene: TRBJ2-1
CDR3aa: CASSYGATQGPSFF
CDR3nt: TGTGCCAGCAGTTACGGGGCGACCCAAGGGCCGTCGTTCTTC

v_gene: TRBV28
abundance: -
d_gene: -
j_gene: TRBJ1-6
CDR3aa: CATTGQSSYNSPLHF
CDR3nt: TGTGCCACCACAGGTCAGAGCTCCTATAATTCACCCCTCCACTTT

v_gene: TRBV5-1
abundance: -
d_gene: -
j_gene: TRBJ1-1
CDR3aa: CASSLQGGNTEAFF
CDR3nt: TGCGCCAGCAGCTTACAGGGCGGGAACACTGAAGCTTTCTTT

v_gene: TRBV6-6
abundance: -
d_gene: TRBD2
j_gene: TRBJ2-1
CDR3aa: CASSYSPTSGVHEQFF
CDR3nt: TGTGCCAGCAGTTACAGCCCGACTAGCGGCGTACATGAGCAGTTCTTC

v_gene: TRBV5-1
abundance: once
d_gene: TRBD1
j_gene: TRBJ2-7
CDR3aa: CASSLGREGAAEQYF
CDR3nt: TGCGCCAGCAGCTTGGGGAGAGAGGGGGCGGCCGAGCAGTACTTC

v_gene: TRBV12-5
abundance: -
d_gene: TRBD2
j_gene: TRBJ2-3
CDR3aa: CASGLATSGVDTQYF
CDR3nt: TGTGCTAGTGGTTTGGCGACTAGCGGGGTAGATACGCAGTATTTT

v_gene: TRBV29-1
abundance: -
d_gene: TRBD2
j_gene: TRBJ2-2
CDR3aa: CSVFGTSGGAAGELFF
CDR3nt: TGCAGCGTTTTCGGTACCAGCGGGGGGGCGGCCGGGGAGCTGTTTTTT

v_gene: TRBV30
abundance: few
d_gene: TRBD1
j_gene: TRBJ1-1
CDR3aa: CAYLQGVTEAFF
CDR3nt: TGTGCCTACCTTCAGGGGGTGACTGAAGCTTTCTTT

v_gene: TRBV10-3
abundance: -
d_gene: TRBD1
j_gene: TRBJ1-6
CDR3aa: CAISAGQGNSPLHF
CDR3nt: TGTGCCATCAGTGCGGGACAGGGTAATTCACCCCTCCACTTT

v_gene: TRBV7-6
abundance: -
d_gene: -
j_gene: TRBJ2-7
CDR3aa: CASSPALTYEQYF
CDR3nt: TGTGCCAGCAGCCCTGCCCTAACCTACGAGCAGTACTTC

v_gene: TRBV2
abundance: -
d_gene: TRBD1
j_gene: TRBJ1-6
CDR3aa: CASSVDRVWSPLHF
CDR3nt: TGTGCCAGCAGCGTTGACAGGGTCTGGTCACCCCTCCACTTT

v_gene: TRBV28
abundance: -
d_gene: -
j_gene: TRBJ2-7
CDR3aa: CASIPTGPYEQYF
CDR3nt: TGTGCCAGCATACCGACAGGTCCCTACGAGCAGTACTTC

v_gene: TRBV28
abundance: -
d_gene: -
j_gene: TRBJ1-2
CDR3aa: CASSLGQQKGYTF
CDR3nt: TGTGCCAGCAGTTTGGGCCAACAAAAGGGCTACACCTTC

v_gene: TRBV3-1/TRBV3-2
abundance: -
d_gene: -
j_gene: TRBJ1-1
CDR3aa: CASSQVRDEAFF
CDR3nt: TGTGCCAGCAGCCAAGTCCGAGATGAAGCTTTCTTT

v_gene: TRBV28
abundance: -
d_gene: TRBD2
j_gene: TRBJ2-7
CDR3aa: CASMGYSTSGAYEQYF
CDR3nt: TGTGCCAGCATGGGGTACTCGACTAGCGGAGCCTACGAGCAGTACTTC